One and the same sample provided the 29 T cell receptor beta chains below, sequenced in a study of cytomegalovirus exposure and HLA in healthy donors. Primers for the PCR totalled 60 Vbeta and 13 Jbeta. Assay used: immunoSEQ multiplex PCR; TCRdb lists only in-frame clones, some missing. The profile shows about 150,000 clones, around a tenth of them singletons. The sequencing sample was made of PBMCs. All receptors derive from a man aged 45-65 years in good health and CMV-seronegative.

This clone was seen only a few times. The chain combines TRBV15 with TRBJ2-3; 8 positions match TRBD1. Germline CDR1 and CDR2: LNHNV and YYDKDF (reference sequence). The V and J ends lost 0 bases and 3 bases, in that order; junction bases with no gene match: 5. The CDR3 contains 16 residues. The CDR3 DNA reads as TGTGCCACCAGCAGAGAGCCAGGGGGCGTAACAGATACGCAGTATTTT. Amino acid sequence: CATSREPGGVTDTQYF.

The chain couples TRBV7-3 to TRBJ2-3, with 13 bases lining up with TRBD2. The germline V gene has CDR1 SGHTA and CDR2 FQGTGA. The V gene end was trimmed by 1 base and the J gene end by 3 bases; junction bases not matched to a gene: 7. This CDR3 has 18 residues. CDR3 protein: CASSLMRLAGGGTDTQYF. The CDR3 coding sequence is TGTGCCAGCAGCTTAATGAGACTAGCGGGGGGCGGGACAGATACGCAGTATTTT.

Only a few counts were recorded for this clone. The V and J genes are TRBV5-8 and TRBJ2-2; D may be TRBD1 (6 bases). The CDR3 is made up of 15 amino acids. Germline CDR1 SGHTS, CDR2 YDEGEE. V lost 3 bases and J lost 1, with 10 bases in between. The CDR3 loop reads CASSWWGQNTGELFF. CDR3 coding DNA: TGTGCCAGCAGCTGGTGGGGACAGAACACCGGGGAGCTGTTTTTT.

The chain joins TRBV12-5 to TRBJ1-1, with D maybe TRBD1 (6 bases). The germline CDR1 and CDR2 sequences are LGHNT and FRNRAP. The V gene lost 5 bases and the J gene lost 4 bases, with 17 bases spanning the gap. The CDR3 has 15 residues. CDR3 sequence: CASGPSRGAGTEAFF. The DNA of the CDR3 is TGTGCTAGTGGTCCGAGTCGGGGGGCAGGCACTGAAGCTTTCTTT.

This clone was counted a few times. The V and J genes are TRBV27 and TRBJ2-7; D not resolved. Trimming took 4 bases from V and 3 from J, leaving 10 bases between them. The CDR3 spans 13 residues. The germline V gene has CDR1 MNHEY and CDR2 SMNVEV (reference sequence). This CDR3 is CASSSRSIYEQYF. In DNA, the CDR3 is TGTGCCAGCAGTTCCCGTAGCATCTACGAGCAGTACTTC.

In its sample, this clone was seen a few times. The rearrangement uses TRBV23-1 and TRBJ1-6; D is ambiguous. TRBV23-1 is recorded as an ORF, its role being uncertain. Trimming took off 4 bases at V and 6 bases at J, with 7 bases between the two ends. The CDR3 totals 13 residues. The CDR3 DNA reads TGCGCCAGCAGTCGCAGGCCTAATTCACCCCTCCACTTT. Its protein is CASSRRPNSPLHF.

This clone was observed a few times. The chain uses TRBV2 and TRBJ1-2; 9 bases align to TRBD1. The CDR3 contains 14 residues. CDR1 is SNHLY, CDR2 FYNNEI, per germline. V lost 1 base to trimming and J lost 7 bases; unmatched junction nucleotides: 4. The CDR3 spells CASSEDRGQGGYTF. For the CDR3, the DNA is TGTGCCAGCAGTGAAGACAGGGGGCAGGGTGGCTACACCTTC.

The J gene is TRBJ2-1, the V gene TRBV19, with no clear D. Trimming pared 2 bases from V and 2 bases from J, leaving 19 bases between. This CDR3 is 18 amino acids long. Germline V CDR1 and CDR2: LNHDA, SQIVND (reference sequence). The CDR3 region has the DNA TGTGCCAGTAGTATAAAGGCGCTAGGCACCCTCCCCTACAATGAGCAGTTCTTC. Residues: CASSIKALGTLPYNEQFF.

In its sample, this clone was seen a few times. The CDR3 nucleotides read TGTGCCAGCAGCGTTCTAGGGGGCTTTGGCAATGAGCAGTTCTTC. Protein: CASSVLGGFGNEQFF. The chain uses TRBV9 and TRBJ2-1; TRBD1 matches at 7 bases. This CDR3 is built from 15 residues. V shed 2 bases and J 6 bases; nucleotides not matched to a gene: 8. The germline CDR1 and CDR2 sequences are SGDLS and YYNGEE.

The chain recombines TRBV11-3 with TRBJ2-3; TRBD2 aligns across 8 bases. CDR1 SGHNT and CDR2 YENEEA come from the germline V gene. The V and J ends lost 1 base and 10 bases, in that order; junction bases with no gene match: 4. CDR3 length equals 13 residues. The CDR3 sequence: CASSLGAGGAQYF. CDR3 bases: TGTGCCAGCAGCTTAGGTGCGGGGGGTGCGCAGTATTTT.

This clone showed up just a few times. The chain has TRBV29-1 and TRBJ1-2, with 8 bases that match TRBD1. Germline CDR1 is SQVTM and CDR2 is ANQGSEA. V shed 1 base and J 4 bases; nucleotides not matched to a gene: 2. The CDR3 length is 13 residues. Written as DNA, the CDR3 is TGCAGCGTTGAAGCAGGGGGCCTCTATGGCTACACCTTC. Its protein product is CSVEAGGLYGYTF.

The chain links TRBV10-3 to TRBJ2-7; 9 bases line up with TRBD1. Germline V lookup: CDR1 ENHRY, CDR2 SYGVKD. The trim removed 4 bases at V and 2 bases at J, leaving 3 bases unmatched. The CDR3 length is 14 residues. The CDR3 region has the DNA TGTGCCATCAGTGCGGGACAGGGTACCTACGAGCAGTACTTC. Translated, it gives CAISAGQGTYEQYF.

This clone turned up a few times. The chain has TRBV5-1 and TRBJ1-2, with D possibly matching TRBD1 (5 bases). The CDR3 is made up of 14 amino acids. Germline CDR1 and CDR2: SGHRS and YFSETQ. Trimming took 0 bases from V and 7 from J, leaving 13 bases between them. CDR3 residues: CASSLASGRSGYTF. DNA for the CDR3: TGCGCCAGCAGCTTGGCCTCAGGGAGGTCTGGCTACACCTTC. Combining the CDR3 with reference TRBV5-1 and TRBJ1-2 gives the whole variable domain KAGVTQTPRYLIKTRGQQVTLSCSPISGHRSVSWYQQTPGQGLQFLFEYFSETQRNKGNFPGRFSGRQFSNSRSEMNVSTLELGDSALYLCASSLASGRSGYTFGSGTRLTVV.

The chain couples TRBV14 to TRBJ2-3; D might be TRBD2 (5 bases). CDR1 and CDR2 from the germline V gene are SGHDN and FVKESK. Trimming stripped 4 bases from V and 8 bases from J, with 13 bases between. The CDR3 runs to 13 residues. This CDR3 is CASSLSGSGTQYF. The CDR3 coding sequence is TGTGCCAGCAGCCTATCGGGGTCGGGTACGCAGTATTTT.

This rearrangement joins TRBV19 to TRBJ1-2; D might be TRBD1 (6 bases). Trimming left V 5 bases short and J 4 bases short, with 11 bases between. The V gene's germline CDR1 is LNHDA and CDR2 SQIVND (reference sequence). The CDR3 length is 13 residues. The CDR3 sequence: CASSYGQLYGYTF. The CDR3 DNA reads TGTGCCAGTAGTTATGGACAGCTCTATGGCTACACCTTC.

The genes are TRBV2 and TRBJ1-2, with D perhaps matching TRBD1 (6 bases). Trimming stripped 5 bases from V and 4 bases from J, with 8 bases between. This CDR3 comprises 12 residues. Germline V gene lookup returns CDR1 SNHLY and CDR2 FYNNEI. Here the CDR3 reads CASSPRGYGYTF. The DNA of the CDR3 is TGTGCCAGCAGTCCCAGGGGCTATGGCTACACCTTC.

This clone showed up just a few times. The rearrangement links TRBV11-2 to TRBJ2-7; TRBD1 might be the D (6 bases). CDR3 length: 17 residues. Germline CDR1 SGHAT, CDR2 FQNNGV. Trimming took off 1 base at V and 0 bases at J, with 16 bases between the two ends. The CDR3 DNA reads TGTGCCAGCAGCTTAGGGGGGCGGCGGGCGGGCTCCTACGAGCAGTACTTC. Residues: CASSLGGRRAGSYEQYF.

This sequence joins TRBV5-1 and TRBJ2-5; the match to TRBD2 covers 8 bases. The CDR3 runs to 15 residues. The junction had 10 bases not matched to a gene; V was cut back by 4 bases and J by 5 bases. Per germline, CDR1 SGHRS and CDR2 YFSETQ. This CDR3 reads CASSPGAGRGETQYF. Here the CDR3 DNA reads TGCGCCAGCAGCCCCGGTGCCGGGAGGGGGGAGACCCAGTACTTC.

This clone appeared a few times. The chain is built from TRBV6-6 and TRBJ1-4, with TRBD1 identical over 8 bases. Germline V gene sequence: CDR1 MNHNY, CDR2 SVGAGI (reference sequence). The V and J ends lost 5 bases and 3 bases, in that order; junction bases with no gene match: 5. This CDR3 spans 15 amino acids. The CDR3 nucleotides read TGTGCCAGCAGTCCCTGGACAGGGTCTAATGAAAAACTGTTTTTT. Protein sequence: CASSPWTGSNEKLFF.

The rearrangement links TRBV11-2 to TRBJ2-1, with 8 nucleotides matching TRBD2. The V segment lost 3 bases and the J segment 7 bases; nucleotides outside the gene matches: 8. Germline loops: CDR1 SGHAT, CDR2 FQNNGV. The CDR3 sequence is 15 residues long. The CDR3 nucleotides read TGTGCCAGCAGCTTGACCGGGAGGGGTGGGAATGAGCAGTTCTTC. It yields the protein CASSLTGRGGNEQFF.

This clone was detected only a few times. The chain combines TRBV9 with TRBJ2-7; tentatively, D is TRBD1 (6 bases). Deletions cut 4 bases from V and 5 bases from J, with 19 bases between. Germline V gives CDR1 SGDLS, CDR2 YYNGEE. CDR3 size: 15 residues. The CDR3 DNA reads as TGTGCCAGCAGCCTTAAGGGGGATCGAGAAAACGAGCAGTACTTC. This sequence encodes CASSLKGDRENEQYF.

The chain employs TRBV2 and TRBJ1-5; 10 bases fit TRBD1. The CDR3 loop spans 16 amino acids. V shed 4 bases, J shed 1 base, and the junction held 4 bases outside the gene matches. Germline loops: CDR1 SNHLY, CDR2 FYNNEI. The CDR3 DNA reads as TGTGCCAGCAGTGGACAGGGGGCAGGGAGCAATCAGCCCCAGCATTTT. Encoded protein: CASSGQGAGSNQPQHF.

The chain is built from TRBV2 and TRBJ2-5, with 7 positions matching TRBD2. In germline, CDR1 is SNHLY, CDR2 FYNNEI. V shed 4 bases, J shed 2 bases, and the junction held 4 bases outside the gene matches. The CDR3 spans 14 residues. The CDR3 nucleotides are TGTGCCAGCAGTGCTGGCGGGAGACAAGAGACCCAGTACTTC. It specifies CASSAGGRQETQYF.

J is TRBJ2-3 and V is TRBV6-6, with a possible D match to TRBD1 (6 bases). CDR1 and CDR2 (germline): MNHNY, SVGAGI (reference sequence). CDR3 size: 16 residues. Trimming took 5 bases from V and 0 from J, leaving 15 bases between them. CDR3 sequence: CASSPPGQRSTDTQYF. The CDR3 DNA is TGTGCCAGCAGTCCCCCCGGACAGCGAAGCACAGATACGCAGTATTTT.

The chain joins TRBV14 to TRBJ2-5; a possible D gene is TRBD1 (6 bases). The germline CDR1 and CDR2 sequences are SGHDN and FVKESK. V was cut by 0 bases and J by 5 bases, with 10 bases left in between. The CDR3 length is 14 residues. In DNA form, the CDR3 reads TGTGCCAGCAGCCAAGACAGGGGATGGGAGACCCAGTACTTC. Its translation: CASSQDRGWETQYF.

The rearrangement links TRBV7-2 to TRBJ2-2; D perhaps matches TRBD2 (6 bases). There are 15 residues in the CDR3. The ends were cut back, 3 bases at V and 5 bases at J, with 13 bases in the middle. Germline-derived CDR1 and CDR2 are SGHTA and FQGNSA. Here the CDR3 DNA reads TGTGCCAGCAGCTTCTTCGGGGGTGATACCGGGGAGCTGTTTTTT. Its translation is CASSFFGGDTGELFF.

The rearrangement uses TRBV13 and TRBJ1-6, with TRBD1 as a possible D gene (6 bases). The V end was cut by 0 bases, the J end by 10 bases, with 13 bases between. The CDR3 spans 15 residues. Looked up from germline, CDR1 is PRHDT and CDR2 is FYEKMQ (reference sequence). CDR3 residues: CASSLGGGGNSPLHF. The CDR3 DNA reads as TGTGCCAGCAGCTTAGGAGGGGGAGGGAACTCACCCCTCCACTTT.

This clone has a handful of counts. The chain joins TRBV7-6 to TRBJ2-1, with 16 bases identical to TRBD2. The CDR3 is 19 amino acids. Per the germline V gene, CDR1 is SGHVS and CDR2 is FNYEAQ. V lost 5 bases and J lost 1; bases outside the gene matches: 8. CDR3 sequence reads: CASSRGTSGGAGSYNEQFF. For the CDR3, the DNA is TGTGCCAGCAGCCGAGGGACTAGCGGGGGGGCCGGGTCCTACAATGAGCAGTTCTTC.

This chain links TRBV6-4 with TRBJ2-6; no definite D call. The V and J ends lost 0 bases and 1 base respectively, with 7 bases between them. There are 16 residues in the CDR3. The V gene's germline CDR1 is MRHNA and CDR2 SNTAGT. CDR3 bases: TGTGCCAGCAGTGACTCAGCTATGTCTGGGGCCAACGTCCTGACTTTC. This translates into CASSDSAMSGANVLTF.